Described below is a single TCR beta chain sequence and its context. Its target is unknown. Some clones are missing from TCRdb's copy, which holds only in-frame ones; the method was immunoSEQ multiplex PCR. The sample has roughly 35,000 clones; roughly 90% are singletons. The data originate from a study of T cells in localized non-small cell lung cancer. Findings and caveats of the study: Because only a single region of the tumor was sequenced, heterogeneity remains possible. Across samples, adjacent lung featured a median roughly 50 of the top 100 tumor clones. Uninvolved adjacent lung had the highest recorded T cell clonality, with tumor below it.

The TCR was taken from a female donor aged 60 or older with stage II lung adenocarcinoma. The specimen comprised peripheral blood mononuclear cells, sampled before any cancer treatment.

CDR3 in DNA: TGCGCCAGCAGCCCACCGGGGGCCTACGAGCAGTACTTC. Translating gives CASSPPGAYEQYF. This sequence joins TRBV5-1 and TRBJ2-7, with a possible D match to TRBD2 (6 bases). In germline, CDR1 is SGHRS, CDR2 YFSETQ. Trimming took 4 bases from V and 2 from J, leaving 10 bases between them. The CDR3 is 13 amino acids.